This TCR beta chain was recovered during a study of radiotherapy plus CTLA-4 blockade in lung cancer. Study background: Among patients, approximately 19% showed objective responses, and approximately 31% had disease control.

The study's findings and limits: Best predicting response, reportedly, were early blood T cell clone dynamics, with interferon-beta. Tumor-origin TCR clones grew in blood after radiotherapy plus ipilimumab.

Enrolled patients, whose metastatic non-small-cell lung cancer was chemo-refractory, received focal radiation plus CTLA-4 blockade with ipilimumab. V dropped 3 bases and J dropped 5 bases, with 7 bases sitting between them. Germline-derived CDR1 and CDR2 are SNHLY and FYNNEI. CDR3 length: 12 residues. As to this clone: Its antigen is undetermined.

Generated by immunoSEQ multiplex PCR, the TCRdb table keeps only in-frame clones and is missing some. Found here are about 120,000 clones, more than 65% of them singletons; the top ten hold 3.3%. The specimen was peripheral blood, collected from a patient treated with radiotherapy plus ipilimumab. This sequence joins TRBV2 and TRBJ1-2; D is uncertain. The clonotype comes from a human donor with non-small cell lung cancer that progressed on radiotherapy plus ipilimumab. Some clones in this sample may be carry-over from other donors' samples. CDR3 nucleotides: TGTGCCAGCAGTGACCCCCCTTATGGCTACACCTTC. Translated, it gives CASSDPPYGYTF.